These 24 T cell receptor beta chains originate from one sample sequenced in a study of T cell changes during pregnancy in multiple sclerosis (dated by TCRdb to the late 2010s). Preparation of the library involved the immunoSEQ multiplex PCR assay. The immuneACCESS repertoire file appears here via TCRdb, limited to in-frame rearrangements. These files lack a portion of the clones; in checked studies, under half of the deficit traces to unresolved V genes, and the cause of the others is not known. This sample holds approximately 88,000 clones; over 90% were observed only once. The ten largest clonotypes hold more than 0.8% of the sample. Material: peripheral blood, obtained in the third trimester of pregnancy. These receptor sequences come from a female donor with multiple sclerosis, enrolled in a pregnancy study.

This clone has a handful of counts. The CDR3: CASRDREAFF. The CDR3 region has the DNA TGTGCCAGCAGGGACAGGGAAGCTTTCTTT. The chain uses TRBV9 and TRBJ1-1; 7 bases are a match to TRBD1. The V gene end was trimmed by 5 bases and the J gene end by 8 bases; junction bases not matched to a gene: 0. The CDR3 has 10 residues. Germline CDR1 is SGDLS and CDR2 is YYNGEE.

The gene calls are TRBV30 and TRBJ2-7; the D gene is possibly TRBD2 (6 bases). The CDR3 is 13 amino acids. Looked up from germline, CDR1 is GTSNPN and CDR2 is SVGIG (reference sequence). V was cut by 2 bases and J by 6 bases, with 14 bases left in between. As DNA, the CDR3 is TGTGCCTGGAGTCCCGGGGGAGCTCTCGAGCAGTACTTC. It translates to CAWSPGGALEQYF.

J is TRBJ2-2 and V is TRBV5-4, with 8 bases identical to TRBD1. CDR3 length: 16 residues. CDR1 is SGHNT, CDR2 YYREEE, per germline (reference sequence). V trimming: 4 bases; J trimming: 1 base; junction bases outside the gene matches: 6. The CDR3 sequence is CASSLRTGKNTGELFF. The DNA of the CDR3 is TGTGCCAGCAGCCTAAGGACAGGGAAGAACACCGGGGAGCTGTTTTTT.

The count of this clone is one. The V and J genes are TRBV14 and TRBJ2-1; 10 bases are shared with TRBD1. Germline V gene sequence: CDR1 SGHDN, CDR2 FVKESK. V lost 5 bases to trimming and J lost 2 bases; unmatched junction nucleotides: 15. The CDR3 length is 19 residues. The CDR3 coding sequence is TGTGCCAGCAGCGACGGACAGGGGGGGACTTCCCGTGCCTACAATGAGCAGTTCTTC. Translated: CASSDGQGGTSRAYNEQFF.

Here the CDR3 reads CASSPGQGGREKLFF. In nucleotides, the CDR3 is TGTGCCAGCAGCCCTGGACAGGGGGGGCGGGAAAAACTGTTTTTT. The V call is TRBV7-6, the J call TRBJ1-4; 10 bases are shared with TRBD1. Germline V CDR1 and CDR2: SGHVS, FNYEAQ. V lost 5 bases, J lost 8 bases, and 8 bases stayed unmatched. The length of the CDR3 is 15 residues.

The chain employs TRBV28 and TRBJ2-4, with D perhaps matching TRBD1 (8 bases). The CDR3 is 16 amino acids. Trimming took off 3 bases at V and 6 bases at J, with 18 bases between the two ends. The germline V gene has CDR1 MDHEN and CDR2 SYDVKM. The CDR3 is CASSLTGEGLRNIQYF. The CDR3 DNA reads TGTGCCAGCAGTTTGACAGGGGAGGGGTTAAGAAACATTCAGTACTTC.

The rearrangement links TRBV19 to TRBJ2-1; possible D gene TRBD2, 6 bases. Deletions cut 3 bases from V and 3 bases from J, with 9 bases between. The germline V gene encodes CDR1 LNHDA and CDR2 SQIVND (reference sequence). The CDR3 has 14 residues. The CDR3 DNA sequence: TGTGCCAGTAGTATTTGGGGGGACTACAATGAGCAGTTCTTC. This gives the protein CASSIWGDYNEQFF.

V usage is TRBV12-5 and J usage is TRBJ1-2, with 9 bases lining up with TRBD1. The CDR3 is 18 amino acids. CDR1 and CDR2 from the germline V gene are LGHNT and FRNRAP. Trimming removed 0 bases from V and 4 bases from J; junction bases left unmatched: 12. The CDR3 DNA is TGTGCTAGTGGTTTGGTCCTACAGGGGGCTGATATCAGCTATGGCTACACCTTC. It codes for CASGLVLQGADISYGYTF.

The V call is TRBV28, the J call TRBJ2-4, with D possibly TRBD1 on 6 matching bases. The CDR3 is 18 residues long. Germline V gene data show CDR1 as MDHEN and CDR2 as SYDVKM. The germline V and J ends were trimmed by 2 bases and 0 bases, with 17 bases remaining between them. The CDR3 spells CASSLGDRTAVAKNIQYF. The CDR3 DNA follows: TGTGCCAGCAGTTTAGGTGATAGGACAGCTGTAGCCAAAAACATTCAGTACTTC.

With regard to this clone: Relative to the germline gene, one junction end is altered; a read error may explain this. The chain joins TRBV7-9 to TRBJ2-2; 7 nucleotides agree with TRBD1. The CDR3 loop spans 15 amino acids. In germline, CDR1 is SEHNR, CDR2 FQNEAQ (reference sequence). This chain's CDR3 is CASSLAGGTSGELFF. The CDR3 region has the DNA TGTGCCAGCAGCCTAGCAGGGGGTACGTCCGGGGAGCTGTTTTTT.

The V and J genes are TRBV27 and TRBJ2-7; 8 bases are shared with TRBD1. Germline V gene lookup returns CDR1 MNHEY and CDR2 SMNVEV (reference sequence). The CDR3 spans 14 residues. J was trimmed by 3 bases and V by 7 bases; bases with no gene match: 8. CDR3 DNA sequence: TGTGCCAGCACCCAGACAGGGGCCCACTACGAGCAGTACTTC. It yields the protein CASTQTGAHYEQYF.

This chain connects TRBV11-1 to TRBJ2-7, with unresolved D. CDR1 SGHAT and CDR2 FQDESV come from the germline V gene (reference sequence). Deletions cut 3 bases from V and 3 bases from J, with 6 bases between. The CDR3 covers 12 residues. DNA for the CDR3: TGTGCCAGCAGCTTGCGAGGCTACGAGCAGTACTTC. Translating it yields CASSLRGYEQYF. Complete variable domain (other parts from reference TRBV11-1 and TRBJ2-7): EAEVAQSPRYKITEKSQAVAFWCDPISGHATLYWYRQILGQGPELLVQFQDESVVDDSQLPKDRFSAERLKGVDSTLKIQPAELGDSAMYLCASSLRGYEQYFGPGTRLTVT.

The V call is TRBV5-1, the J call TRBJ2-7; possibly TRBD2 for D (7 bases). This CDR3 has 13 amino acids. In germline, CDR1 is SGHRS, CDR2 YFSETQ. V lost 4 bases and J 4 bases, leaving 12 bases between the germline ends. DNA for the CDR3: TGCGCCAGCAGCGTGGGAGGGGGATACGAGCAGTACTTC. Translated: CASSVGGGYEQYF. The full variable domain, rest sourced from reference TRBV5-1 and TRBJ2-7, is KAGVTQTPRYLIKTRGQQVTLSCSPISGHRSVSWYQQTPGQGLQFLFEYFSETQRNKGNFPGRFSGRQFSNSRSEMNVSTLELGDSALYLCASSVGGGYEQYFGPGTRLTVT.

The genes are TRBV7-6 and TRBJ2-1, with 11 bases fitting TRBD2. The length of the CDR3 is 14 residues. Germline CDR1 and CDR2: SGHVS and FNYEAQ. V was clipped by 5 bases and J by 9 bases; unmatched bases: 6. DNA for the CDR3: TGTGCCAGCAGCCTTAGCGGGAGGGCCGCTGAGCAGTTCTTC. It translates to CASSLSGRAAEQFF. Using reference TRBV7-6 and TRBJ2-1 for the parts outside the CDR3, the full variable domain is GAGVSQSPRYKVTKRGQDVALRCDPISGHVSLYWYRQALGQGPEFLTYFNYEAQQDKSGLPNDRFSAERPEGSISTLTIQRTEQRDSAMYRCASSLSGRAAEQFFGPGTRLTVL.

The count of this clone is one. This chain uses TRBV5-6 with TRBJ2-1, with D possibly matching TRBD2 (5 bases). V lost 0 bases and J lost 0, with 13 bases in between. Germline V gives CDR1 SGHDT, CDR2 YYEEEE. The CDR3 contains 17 residues. The CDR3 nucleotides are TGTGCCAGCAGCTTGGCGGTGGGAGCGAGCTCCTACAATGAGCAGTTCTTC. It specifies CASSLAVGASSYNEQFF.

This rearrangement joins TRBV12-5 to TRBJ1-3; tentatively, D is TRBD1 (5 bases). V was pared by 7 bases and J by 0 bases, with 16 bases between. The CDR3 loop spans 16 amino acids. Germline loops: CDR1 LGHNT, CDR2 FRNRAP. In nucleotides, the CDR3 is TGTGCTAGTGATGAAGAGGCAGGGTCCTCTGGAAACACCATATATTTT. This sequence encodes CASDEEAGSSGNTIYF.

The chain joins TRBV18 to TRBJ1-1, with D perhaps matching TRBD1 (6 bases). Between the trimmed V and J ends, which lost 4 bases and 7 bases, there was a span of 10 bases. From germline, CDR1 is KGHSH and CDR2 LQKENI. The CDR3 length is 12 residues. The CDR3 protein is CASSRIGGEAFF. In DNA form, the CDR3 reads TGTGCCAGCTCACGGATAGGGGGTGAAGCTTTCTTT.

This clone was picked up one time. The rearrangement links TRBV28 to TRBJ2-1; 10 nucleotides line up with TRBD1. V shed 4 bases, J shed 6 bases, and the junction held 3 bases outside the gene matches. The CDR3 contains 14 residues. CDR1 MDHEN and CDR2 SYDVKM come from the germline V gene. In nucleotides, the CDR3 is TGTGCCAGCAGTTCCAGGACAGGGGGCAATGAGCAGTTCTTC. Protein product: CASSSRTGGNEQFF.

The chain joins TRBV6-5 to TRBJ1-5; D call uncertain. The CDR3 spans 12 residues. CDR1 is MNHEY and CDR2 is SVGAGI in the germline V gene. The ends were cut back, 5 bases at V and 7 bases at J, with 9 bases in the middle. This CDR3 is CASSQWAQPQHF. For the CDR3, the DNA is TGTGCCAGCAGTCAGTGGGCACAGCCCCAGCATTTT.

In DNA form, the CDR3 reads TGTGCCAGCAGTTTGGATCGTTACAGGGAAGCGTTCTTC. Translated: CASSLDRYREAFF. The V call is TRBV27, the J call TRBJ2-1, with D perhaps TRBD1 (6 bases). V was shortened by 3 bases and J by 15 bases, with 18 bases between the two germline ends. Germline lookup yields CDR1 MNHEY and CDR2 SMNVEV (reference sequence). CDR3 length equals 13 residues.

This CDR3 reads CASSSQTTSLEQYF. The CDR3 DNA reads TGTGCCAGCAGCTCCCAGACAACCTCTCTCGAGCAGTACTTC. This chain uses TRBV11-2 with TRBJ2-7; D ambiguous. V was cut by 4 bases and J by 6 bases, with 16 bases left in between. The CDR3 is 14 amino acids. Germline CDR1 is SGHAT and CDR2 is FQNNGV.

The V and J genes are TRBV27 and TRBJ2-7; D possibly corresponds to TRBD2 (5 bases). The CDR3 spans 16 residues. V shed 4 bases and J shed 0 bases, with 16 bases lying between them. CDR1 and CDR2 (germline): MNHEY, SMNVEV (reference sequence). The CDR3: CASSYRTPDSSYEQYF. CDR3 in DNA: TGTGCCAGCAGTTATAGAACACCGGACTCCTCCTACGAGCAGTACTTC.

The rearrangement joins TRBV9 to TRBJ2-2; a weak D match, TRBD1 (5 bases). The CDR3 length is 16 residues. V was trimmed by 4 bases and J by 2 bases, leaving 15 bases between them. In germline, CDR1 is SGDLS, CDR2 YYNGEE. The CDR3 is CASSPLGASNTGELFF. The CDR3 DNA reads as TGTGCCAGCAGCCCCCTAGGGGCAAGTAACACCGGGGAGCTGTTTTTT.

The table lists this clone with a few counts. This chain joins TRBV11-2 and TRBJ1-1; D is perhaps TRBD1 (5 bases). With 5 bases removed from V and 2 bases from J, the gap between germline ends came to 12 bases. This CDR3 contains 14 residues. From germline, CDR1 is SGHAT and CDR2 FQNNGV. In nucleotides, the CDR3 is TGTGCCAGCAGCCGATTTACAGGAAACACTGAAGCTTTCTTT. Its translation is CASSRFTGNTEAFF. Full variable domain (outside the CDR3, taken from reference TRBV11-2 and TRBJ1-1): EAGVAQSPRYKIIEKRQSVAFWCNPISGHATLYWYQQILGQGPKLLIQFQNNGVVDDSQLPKDRFSAERLKGVDSTLKIQPAKLEDSAVYLCASSRFTGNTEAFFGQGTRLTVV.